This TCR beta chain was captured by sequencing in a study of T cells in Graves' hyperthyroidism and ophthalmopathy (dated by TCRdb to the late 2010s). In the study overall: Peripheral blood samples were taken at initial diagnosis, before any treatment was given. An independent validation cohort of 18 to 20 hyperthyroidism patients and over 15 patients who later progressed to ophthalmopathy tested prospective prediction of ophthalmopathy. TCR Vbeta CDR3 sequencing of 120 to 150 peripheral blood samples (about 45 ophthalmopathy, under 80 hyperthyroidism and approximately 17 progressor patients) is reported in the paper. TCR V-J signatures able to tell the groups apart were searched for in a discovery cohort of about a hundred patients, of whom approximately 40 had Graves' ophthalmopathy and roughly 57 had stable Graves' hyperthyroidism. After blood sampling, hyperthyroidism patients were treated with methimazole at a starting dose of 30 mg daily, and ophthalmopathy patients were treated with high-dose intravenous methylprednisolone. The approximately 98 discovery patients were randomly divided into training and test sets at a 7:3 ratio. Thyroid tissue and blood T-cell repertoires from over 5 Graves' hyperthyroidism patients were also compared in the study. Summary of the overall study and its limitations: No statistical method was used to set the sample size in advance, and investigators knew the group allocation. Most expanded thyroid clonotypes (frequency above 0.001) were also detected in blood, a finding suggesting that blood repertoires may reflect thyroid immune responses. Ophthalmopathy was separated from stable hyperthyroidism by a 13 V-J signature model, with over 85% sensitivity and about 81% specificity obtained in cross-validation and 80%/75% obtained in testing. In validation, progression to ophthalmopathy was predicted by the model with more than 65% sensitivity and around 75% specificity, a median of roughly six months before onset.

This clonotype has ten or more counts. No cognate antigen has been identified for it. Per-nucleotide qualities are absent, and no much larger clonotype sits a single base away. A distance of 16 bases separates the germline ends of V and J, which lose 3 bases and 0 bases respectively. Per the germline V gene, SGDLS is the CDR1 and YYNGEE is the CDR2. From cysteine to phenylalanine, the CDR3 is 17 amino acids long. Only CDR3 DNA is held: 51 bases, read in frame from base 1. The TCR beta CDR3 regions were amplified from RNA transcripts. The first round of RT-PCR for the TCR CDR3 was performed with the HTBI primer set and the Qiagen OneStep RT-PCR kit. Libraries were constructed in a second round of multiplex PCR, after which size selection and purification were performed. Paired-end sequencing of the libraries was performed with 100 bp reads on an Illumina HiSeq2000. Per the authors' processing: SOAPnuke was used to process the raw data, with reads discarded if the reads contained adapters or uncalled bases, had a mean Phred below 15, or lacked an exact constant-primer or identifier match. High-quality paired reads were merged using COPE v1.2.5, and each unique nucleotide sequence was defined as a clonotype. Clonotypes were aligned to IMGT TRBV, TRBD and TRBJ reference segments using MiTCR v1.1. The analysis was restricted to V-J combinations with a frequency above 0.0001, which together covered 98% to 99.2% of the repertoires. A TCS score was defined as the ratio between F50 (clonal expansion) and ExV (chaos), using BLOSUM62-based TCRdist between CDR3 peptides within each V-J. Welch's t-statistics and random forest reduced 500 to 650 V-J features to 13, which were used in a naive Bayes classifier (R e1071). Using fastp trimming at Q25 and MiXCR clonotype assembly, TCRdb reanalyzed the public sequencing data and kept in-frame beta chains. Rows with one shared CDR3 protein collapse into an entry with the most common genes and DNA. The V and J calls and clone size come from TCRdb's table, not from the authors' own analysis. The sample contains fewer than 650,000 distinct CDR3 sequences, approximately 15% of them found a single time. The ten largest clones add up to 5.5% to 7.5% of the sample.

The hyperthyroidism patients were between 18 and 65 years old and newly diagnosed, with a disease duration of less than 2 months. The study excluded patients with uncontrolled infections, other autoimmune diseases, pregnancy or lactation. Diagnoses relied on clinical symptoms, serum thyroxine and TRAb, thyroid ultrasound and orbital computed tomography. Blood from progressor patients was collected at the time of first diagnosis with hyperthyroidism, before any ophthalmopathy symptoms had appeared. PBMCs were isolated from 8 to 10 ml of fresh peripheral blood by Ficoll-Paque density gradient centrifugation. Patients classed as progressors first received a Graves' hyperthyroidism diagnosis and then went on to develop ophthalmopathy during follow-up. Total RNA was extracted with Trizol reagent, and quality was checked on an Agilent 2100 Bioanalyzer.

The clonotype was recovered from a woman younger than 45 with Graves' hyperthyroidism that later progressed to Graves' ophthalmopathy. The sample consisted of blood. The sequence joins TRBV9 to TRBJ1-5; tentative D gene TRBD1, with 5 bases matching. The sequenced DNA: TGTGCCAGCAGCGAAAATTTTGAAGGGGCTAGCAATCAGCCCCAGCATTTT. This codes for CASSENFEGASNQPQHF.